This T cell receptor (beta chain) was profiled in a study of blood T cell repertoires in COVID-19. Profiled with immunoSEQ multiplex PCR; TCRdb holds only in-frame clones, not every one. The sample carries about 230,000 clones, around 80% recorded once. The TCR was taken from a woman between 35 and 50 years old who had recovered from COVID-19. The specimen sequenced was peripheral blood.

The CDR3 sequence is CASSLPLAGGPFGEQFF. CDR3 nucleotide sequence: TGTGCCAGCAGTTTACCGCTAGCGGGGGGGCCGTTCGGTGAGCAGTTCTTC. The chain joins TRBV28 to TRBJ2-1; 12 positions agree with TRBD2. Germline V gives CDR1 MDHEN, CDR2 SYDVKM. J was trimmed by 9 bases and V by 2 bases; bases with no gene match: 11. This CDR3 contains 17 residues.